Below are 5 T cell receptor beta chains sequenced from a single sample in a study of graft-versus-host responses after intestinal transplantation. The data were produced by immunoSEQ multiplex PCR, yet TCRdb's version contains in-frame clones alone and is incomplete. The sample has tens of thousands of clones, approximately 92% seen once. The source material was PBMCs, sampled around 270 days after intestinal transplant. The source of these receptors is a human patient who received an intestinal transplant, so some T cells may come from the graft donor.

The chain has TRBV2 and TRBJ1-1; 7 bases fit TRBD1. The CDR3 loop spans 14 amino acids. Per the germline V gene, CDR1 is SNHLY and CDR2 is FYNNEI. V gave up 4 bases and J gave up 5 bases; unmatched junction bases: 7. In DNA form, the CDR3 reads TGTGCCAGCAGTGTGAAGGGGGCGGAAACTGAAGCTTTCTTT. As protein: CASSVKGAETEAFF.

The chain combines TRBV5-6 with TRBJ1-2, with 12 bases identical to TRBD1. J gave up 4 bases and V 4 bases, and 11 bases lay outside the gene matches. This CDR3 has 17 residues. CDR1 and CDR2 from the germline V gene are SGHDT and YYEEEE. The CDR3 bases are TGTGCCAGCAGCCCCGGGACAGGGGGCGGAGATAGCTATGGCTACACCTTC. This encodes CASSPGTGGGDSYGYTF. Variable domain in full (rest from reference TRBV5-6 and TRBJ1-2): DAGVTQSPTHLIKTRGQQVTLRCSPKSGHDTVSWYQQALGQGPQFIFQYYEEEERQRGNFPDRFSGHQFPNYSSELNVNALLLGDSALYLCASSPGTGGGDSYGYTFGSGTRLTVV.

The chain joins TRBV5-4 to TRBJ2-5; 8 nucleotides align to TRBD1. Looked up from germline, CDR1 is SGHNT and CDR2 is YYREEE (reference sequence). J gave up 5 bases and V 1 base, and 10 bases lay outside the gene matches. The CDR3 spans 16 residues. This CDR3 reads CASSLWPPRTGETQYF. For the CDR3, the DNA is TGTGCCAGCAGCTTGTGGCCCCCCAGGACAGGGGAGACCCAGTACTTC. Based on the CDR3 plus reference TRBV5-4 and TRBJ2-5, the full variable domain is ETGVTQSPTHLIKTRGQQVTLRCSSQSGHNTVSWYQQALGQGPQFIFQYYREEENGRGNFPPRFSGLQFPNYSSELNVNALELDDSALYLCASSLWPPRTGETQYFGPGTRLLVL.

As DNA, the CDR3 is TGTGCCAGCAGCTTGGAAAGGACAGGGGCTTACGAGCAGTACTTC. Residues: CASSLERTGAYEQYF. V is TRBV5-6 and J is TRBJ2-5; TRBD1 aligns across 9 bases. The assigned J gene may be wrong: the sequence end matches TRBJ2-7 better. Germline loops: CDR1 SGHDT, CDR2 YYEEEE. The CDR3 runs 15 residues.

DNA of the CDR3: TGTGCATTCTCGGAACTTTACTACGAGCAGTACTTC. Its translation: CAFSELYYEQYF. The chain combines TRBV2 with TRBJ2-7, with unresolved D. In germline, CDR1 is SNHLY, CDR2 FYNNEI. CDR3 length equals 12 residues. Combining the CDR3 with reference TRBV2 and TRBJ2-7 gives the whole variable domain EPEVTQTPSHQVTQMGQEVILRCVPISNHLYFYWYRQILGQKVEFLVSFYNNEISEKSEIFDDQFSVERPDGSNFTLKIRSTKLEDSAMYFCAFSELYYEQYFGPGTRLTVT.